Below, 8 T cell receptor beta chains from the same sample are listed, as sequenced in a study of T-cell memory formation after mild COVID-19. Via MiXCR, TCRdb re-called the 5' RACE reads, giving one row per CDR3 protein. Altogether under 550,000 distinct CDR3 sequences are present, about 20% being singletons, with the ten largest covering around 12%. Sample: PBMCs or a T cell subset sorted from them (not recorded which). The receptors were sampled from an adult woman who had mild COVID-19 (a few samples of this study predate the infection). Cell type and time point are not known.

This clonotype has at least ten counts. The chain joins TRBV7-9 to TRBJ2-7; D may be TRBD1 (6 bases). Germline CDR1 and CDR2: SEHNR and FQNEAQ (reference sequence). The V gene lost 6 bases and the J gene lost 3 bases, with 18 bases spanning the gap. This CDR3 is built from 15 residues. The CDR3, as DNA: TGTGCCAGCAGGCCAGTAGGGGGACACGGCTACGAGCAGTACTTC. It codes for CASRPVGGHGYEQYF.

A few counts support this clonotype. The V gene is TRBV7-6, the J gene TRBJ1-1; TRBD1 aligns across 10 bases. The trim removed 3 bases at V and 1 base at J, leaving 2 bases unmatched. Germline CDR1 SGHVS, CDR2 FNYEAQ. This CDR3 comprises 15 residues. CDR3 DNA: TGTGCCAGCAGCTTGGGACAGGGGACGAACACTGAAGCTTTCTTT. It codes for CASSLGQGTNTEAFF.

The chain joins TRBV5-6 to TRBJ1-1; D is unresolved. The CDR3 has 14 residues. Germline V gives CDR1 SGHDT, CDR2 YYEEEE. Between the trimmed V and J ends, which lost 4 bases and 2 bases, there was a span of 12 bases. As DNA, the CDR3 is TGTGCCAGCAGCAGAGGACGCAAAAACACTGAAGCTTTCTTT. Translating gives CASSRGRKNTEAFF.

The chain carries TRBV5-1 and TRBJ2-2; 7 positions match TRBD2. The V gene's germline CDR1 is SGHRS and CDR2 YFSETQ. The CDR3 covers 15 residues. V trimming: 7 bases; J trimming: 0 bases; junction bases outside the gene matches: 6. DNA of the CDR3: TGCGCCAGCCGGGAGGACCCTTCGAACACCGGGGAGCTGTTTTTT. As protein: CASREDPSNTGELFF.

In its sample, this clonotype was seen a few times. The chain is built from TRBV11-2 and TRBJ2-1, with 7 bases lining up with TRBD2. V shed 0 bases, J shed 5 bases, and the junction held 10 bases outside the gene matches. This CDR3 contains 17 residues. CDR1 and CDR2 (germline): SGHAT, FQNNGV. The CDR3 DNA follows: TGTGCCAGCAGCTTAGAGGGTGGACTAGATCATAACAATGAGCAGTTCTTC. Translating gives CASSLEGGLDHNNEQFF.

The V call is TRBV4-2, the J call TRBJ2-3; D is ambiguous. V lost 3 bases and J lost 2, with 9 bases in between. Germline CDR1 reads LGHNA; CDR2 reads YNFKEQ. CDR3 length: 14 amino acids. CDR3 residues: CASSHIFPTDTQYF. As DNA, the CDR3 is TGTGCCAGCAGCCATATATTCCCCACAGATACGCAGTATTTT.

This clonotype showed up many times. The rearrangement links TRBV5-1 to TRBJ2-1, with 7 bases lining up with TRBD1. The CDR3 has 15 residues. CDR1 is SGHRS, CDR2 YFSETQ, per germline. Trimming at V came to 5 bases and at J to 2 bases, leaving 7 bases not matched to a gene. The CDR3, as DNA: TGCGCCAGCAGGGAAAGGGGGCGTCCCTACAATGAGCAGTTCTTC. Residues: CASRERGRPYNEQFF.

This clonotype was counted once. The genes are TRBV27 and TRBJ2-3, with a tentative D call TRBD1 (5 bases). The CDR3 contains 14 residues. V lost 5 bases to trimming and J lost 5 bases, with 14 bases between them. CDR1 and CDR2 from the germline V gene are MNHEY and SMNVEV (reference sequence). The CDR3 here is CASSQAGRGDTQYF. The CDR3 bases are TGTGCCAGCAGTCAGGCAGGGCGAGGAGATACGCAGTATTTT.